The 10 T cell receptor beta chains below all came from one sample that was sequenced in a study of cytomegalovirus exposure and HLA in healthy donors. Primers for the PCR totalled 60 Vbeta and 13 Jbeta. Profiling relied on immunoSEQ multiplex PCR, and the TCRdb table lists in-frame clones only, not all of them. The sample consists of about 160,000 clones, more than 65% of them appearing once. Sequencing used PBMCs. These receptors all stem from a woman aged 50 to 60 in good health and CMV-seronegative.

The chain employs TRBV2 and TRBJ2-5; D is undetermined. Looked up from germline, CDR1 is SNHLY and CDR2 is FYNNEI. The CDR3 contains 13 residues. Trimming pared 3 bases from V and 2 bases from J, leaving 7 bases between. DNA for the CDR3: TGTGCCAGCAGTGAGTACCTACAAGAGACCCAGTACTTC. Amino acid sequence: CASSEYLQETQYF.

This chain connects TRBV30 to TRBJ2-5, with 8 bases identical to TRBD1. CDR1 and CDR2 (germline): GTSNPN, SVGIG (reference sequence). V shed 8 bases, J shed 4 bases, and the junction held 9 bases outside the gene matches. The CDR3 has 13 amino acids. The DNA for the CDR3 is TGTGCCGAAGGACAGGGAGTACCAGAGACCCAGTACTTC. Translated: CAEGQGVPETQYF.

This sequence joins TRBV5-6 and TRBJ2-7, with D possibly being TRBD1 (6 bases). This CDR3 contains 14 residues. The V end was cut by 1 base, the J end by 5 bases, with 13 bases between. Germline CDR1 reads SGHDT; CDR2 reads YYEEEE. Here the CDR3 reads CASSLTGLQNEQYF. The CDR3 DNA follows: TGTGCCAGCAGCTTGACAGGGTTACAAAACGAGCAGTACTTC.

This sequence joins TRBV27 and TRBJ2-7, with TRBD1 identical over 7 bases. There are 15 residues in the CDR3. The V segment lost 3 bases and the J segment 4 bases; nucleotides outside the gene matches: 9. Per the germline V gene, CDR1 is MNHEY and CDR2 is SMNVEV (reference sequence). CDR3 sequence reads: CASSLTGSFLYEQYF. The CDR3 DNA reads TGTGCCAGCAGTTTGACAGGGTCTTTCCTTTACGAGCAGTACTTC.

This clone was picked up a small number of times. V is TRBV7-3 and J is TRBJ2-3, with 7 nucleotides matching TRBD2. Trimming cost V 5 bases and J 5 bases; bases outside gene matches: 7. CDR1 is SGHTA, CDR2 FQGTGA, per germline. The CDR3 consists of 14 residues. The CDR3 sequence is CASSPGLVGDTQYF. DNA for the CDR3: TGTGCCAGCAGCCCCGGACTAGTGGGAGATACGCAGTATTTT.

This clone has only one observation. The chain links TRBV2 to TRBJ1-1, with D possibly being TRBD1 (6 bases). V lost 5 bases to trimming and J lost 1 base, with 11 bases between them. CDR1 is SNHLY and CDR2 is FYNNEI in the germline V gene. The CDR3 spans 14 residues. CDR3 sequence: CASSSDSANTEAFF. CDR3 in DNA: TGTGCCAGCAGTTCGGACAGCGCGAACACTGAAGCTTTCTTT.

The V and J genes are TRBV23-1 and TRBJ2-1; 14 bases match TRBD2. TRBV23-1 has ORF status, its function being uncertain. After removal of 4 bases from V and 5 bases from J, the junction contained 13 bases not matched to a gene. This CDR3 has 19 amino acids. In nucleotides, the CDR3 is TGCGCCAGCAGTCGCAGGACTAGCGGGAGGAAGAGGGAGGACAATGAGCAGTTCTTC. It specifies CASSRRTSGRKREDNEQFF.

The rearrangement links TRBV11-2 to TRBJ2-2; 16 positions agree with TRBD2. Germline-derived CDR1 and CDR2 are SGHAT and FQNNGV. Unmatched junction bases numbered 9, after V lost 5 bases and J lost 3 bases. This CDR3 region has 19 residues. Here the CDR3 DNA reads TGTGCCAGCAGCCCGGGGACTAGCGGGAGGGCCGGGGACACCGGGGAGCTGTTTTTT. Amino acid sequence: CASSPGTSGRAGDTGELFF.

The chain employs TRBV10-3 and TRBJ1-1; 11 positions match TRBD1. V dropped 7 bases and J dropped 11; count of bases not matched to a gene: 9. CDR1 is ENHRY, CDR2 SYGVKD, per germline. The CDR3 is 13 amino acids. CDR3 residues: CAITTDRGRPAFF. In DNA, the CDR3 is TGTGCCATCACCACGGACAGGGGGCGACCTGCTTTCTTT.

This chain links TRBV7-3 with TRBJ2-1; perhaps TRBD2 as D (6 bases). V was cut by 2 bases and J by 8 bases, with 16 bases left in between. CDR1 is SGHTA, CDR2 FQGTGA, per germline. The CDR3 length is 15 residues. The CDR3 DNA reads TGTGCCAGCAGCTTAGGAGTGAGCGGGCGGGATGAGCAGTTCTTC. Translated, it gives CASSLGVSGRDEQFF.